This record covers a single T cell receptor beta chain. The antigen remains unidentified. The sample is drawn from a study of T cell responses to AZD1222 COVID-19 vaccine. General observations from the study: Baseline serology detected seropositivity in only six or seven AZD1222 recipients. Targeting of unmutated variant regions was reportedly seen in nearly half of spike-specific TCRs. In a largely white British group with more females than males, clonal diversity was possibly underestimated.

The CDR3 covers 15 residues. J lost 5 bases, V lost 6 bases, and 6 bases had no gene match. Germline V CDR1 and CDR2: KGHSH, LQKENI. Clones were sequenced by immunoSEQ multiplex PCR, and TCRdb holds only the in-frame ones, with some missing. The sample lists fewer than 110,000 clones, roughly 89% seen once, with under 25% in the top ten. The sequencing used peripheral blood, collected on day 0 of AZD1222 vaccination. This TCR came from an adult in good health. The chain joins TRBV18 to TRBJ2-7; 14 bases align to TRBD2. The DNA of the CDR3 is TGTGCCAGCTCCCGGACTAGCGGGGGGCAGGACGAGCAGTACTTC. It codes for CASSRTSGGQDEQYF.